This is a list of T cell receptor beta chains from one sample in a study of tumor T cells in aggressive B-cell lymphoma. The assay was immunoSEQ multiplex PCR, and TCRdb's table has in-frame clones only and misses some. The sample has approximately 3,000 clones, around nine tenths seen once; the top ten hold about 5.3%. Sequencing was carried out using tumor tissue. These receptors were taken from an adult with diffuse large B cell lymphoma. CDR3s include the opening cysteine and the closing phenylalanine or tryptophan. A D gene is named only where the DNA matches it firmly. Size values are once, few and many counts, or a class for expanded clones, and some rows have none.

>.|.|TRBV11-1|TRBJ1-2
CASSLGTGDYGYTF
TGTGCCAGCAGCTTAGGCACCGGGGACTATGGCTACACCTTC
>.|TRBD2|TRBV6-4|TRBJ2-1
CASSAGTTAYEQFF
TGTGCCAGCAGTGCCGGGACTACTGCCTATGAGCAGTTCTTC
>few|TRBD1|TRBV19|TRBJ1-1
CASSSGTGWTEAFF
TGTGCCAGTAGTAGCGGGACAGGGTGGACTGAAGCTTTCTTT
>few|TRBD1|TRBV5-6|TRBJ1-3
CASTRQGSGNTIYF
TGTGCCAGCACCCGACAGGGTTCTGGAAACACCATATATTTT
>.|.|TRBV27|TRBJ2-1
CASSLMAPSNEQFF
TGTGCCAGCAGTTTAATGGCACCGTCTAATGAGCAGTTCTTC
>.|TRBD2|TRBV10-3|TRBJ2-1
CATKGGTSGRGGPYNEQFF
TGTGCCACCAAAGGTGGGACTAGCGGGAGAGGAGGGCCCTACAATGAGCAGTTCTTC
>.|.|TRBV30|TRBJ1-5
CAWSEWGGNQPQHF
TGTGCCTGGAGTGAGTGGGGGGGCAATCAGCCCCAGCATTTT
>few|.|TRBV5-4|TRBJ1-1
CAVQTRMNTEAFF
TGTGCCGTACAGACCAGAATGAACACTGAAGCTTTCTTT
>.|.|TRBV9|TRBJ2-1
CASSVGAGAHNEQFF
TGTGCCAGCAGCGTAGGCGCGGGCGCACACAATGAGCAGTTCTTC
>.|.|TRBV28|TRBJ1-4
CASSPLGAATNEKLFF
TGTGCCAGCAGTCCCCTAGGGGCGGCAACTAATGAAAAACTGTTTTTT
>.|.|TRBV9|TRBJ1-1
CASSVGGRRTTEAFF
TGTGCCAGCAGCGTAGGGGGCAGGCGAACAACTGAAGCTTTCTTT
>.|.|TRBV7-9|TRBJ2-1
CASSLRTLERAYNEQFF
TGTGCCAGCAGTCTAAGGACACTCGAGCGGGCTTACAATGAGCAGTTCTTC
>.|.|TRBV4-3|TRBJ1-1
CASSQDGGISFF
TGCGCCAGCAGCCAAGACGGAGGAATCTCCTTCTTT
>.|TRBD2|TRBV6-5|TRBJ2-7
CASSYPGRASEQYF
TGTGCCAGCAGTTACCCGGGGAGGGCATCCGAGCAGTACTTC
>.|.|TRBV20-1|TRBJ2-7
CSARSGYEQYF
TGCAGTGCTAGATCGGGCTACGAGCAGTACTTC
>.|.|TRBV7-2|TRBJ2-3
CASSLAGAAFDTDTQYF
TGTGCCAGCAGCTTAGCGGGGGCGGCCTTTGACACAGATACGCAGTATTTT
>.|.|TRBV27|TRBJ2-3
CASSPGMGTDTQYF
TGTGCCAGCAGCCCCGGTATGGGCACAGATACGCAGTATTTT
>.|.|TRBV7-6|TRBJ1-1
CASTLPGANTEAFF
TGTGCCAGCACGCTCCCAGGGGCCAACACTGAAGCTTTCTTT
>once|.|TRBV9|TRBJ1-4
CASSQSGWTNEKLFF
TGTGCCAGCAGCCAGTCGGGGTGGACTAATGAAAAACTGTTTTTT
>.|.|TRBV7-8|TRBJ1-6
CASSPRAENSPLHF
TGTGCCAGCAGCCCCCGCGCCGAGAATTCACCCCTCCACTTT
>.|TRBD2|TRBV5-1|TRBJ2-1
CATSTSGPSYNEQFF
TGCGCCACTTCGACTAGCGGGCCCTCCTACAATGAGCAGTTCTTC
>.|TRBD1|TRBV5-1|TRBJ1-2
CASSLPTGGNNYGYTF
TGCGCCAGCAGCTTGCCGACAGGGGGCAATAACTATGGCTACACCTTC
>few|.|TRBV5-1|TRBJ2-7
CASSLGEASYEQYF
TGCGCCAGCAGCTTGGGGGAGGCCTCCTACGAGCAGTACTTC
>.|.|TRBV9|TRBJ2-3
CASSGSGTPQDTQYF
TGTGCCAGCAGCGGGAGCGGGACACCACAAGATACGCAGTATTTT
>.|TRBD1|TRBV19|TRBJ1-2
CASSMTGGRGGYTF
TGTGCCAGTAGTATGACAGGGGGCCGTGGCGGCTACACCTTC
>.|.|TRBV27|TRBJ1-5
CASSLSGASNQPQHF
TGTGCCAGCAGTTTATCTGGGGCTAGCAATCAGCCCCAGCATTTT
>.|.|TRBV9|TRBJ2-1
CVSSSGGLPNEQFF
TGTGTCAGCAGCTCCGGGGGACTTCCGAATGAGCAGTTCTTC
>.|TRBD2|TRBV7-3|TRBJ2-3
CASSLRGGADGDTQYF
TGTGCCAGCAGCTTAAGGGGAGGGGCGGATGGAGATACGCAGTATTTT